This paragraph reports one T cell receptor (beta chain). Its specificity is unknown. This specimen comes from a study of T cell responses to AZD1222 COVID-19 vaccine. Study findings and constraints: Spike-spanning, vaccine-associated CD4 TCRs were dominant at 160-218 and 743-854. Most donors were white British and more were female, and clonal diversity was possibly underestimated. Recipients of AZD1222 seropositive at baseline numbered only 5 to 7. As reported, nearly half of all spike-specific TCRs target variant regions that are unmutated.

Repertoires were generated with immunoSEQ multiplex PCR, while TCRdb's copy carries only in-frame clones and drops some. This repertoire shows about 99,000 clones, roughly 90% found once; its top ten account for 2.8%. This sequence was found in an adult in good health. This specimen was peripheral blood, taken on day 0 of AZD1222 vaccination.

CDR3 nucleotides: TGTGCCAGCAGCGGGAGTGCCTCCTACGAGCAGTACTTC. Its translation: CASSGSASYEQYF. The chain recombines TRBV27 with TRBJ2-7, with D possibly matching TRBD2 (6 bases). The CDR3 sequence is 13 residues long. Germline lookup yields CDR1 MNHEY and CDR2 SMNVEV (reference sequence). Trimming left V 6 bases short and J 0 bases short, with 9 bases between.